These 29 T cell receptor beta chains came from one sample sequenced in a study of beta chain features in type 1 diabetes. Every isolated RNA sample was fully reverse transcribed, so sequencing captured expressed TCRB transcripts. Only in-frame clones appear in the TCRdb table, and some are missing; sequencing was by immunoSEQ multiplex PCR. This sample carries around 290,000 clones, about 7.8% of them seen once, and the ten largest clones take more than 1%. Material: central memory CD4+ T cells from blood. The receptors come from a woman aged 18-29 years in good health.

This clone was counted between two and nine times. The rearrangement uses TRBV19 and TRBJ2-5; D unresolved. Germline CDR1 is LNHDA and CDR2 is SQIVND (reference sequence). The V and J ends lost 3 bases and 6 bases respectively, with 11 bases between them. The CDR3 consists of 13 residues. Here the CDR3 reads CASSIGNVKTQYF. The CDR3 DNA sequence: TGTGCCAGTAGTATTGGAAACGTGAAGACCCAGTACTTC. The full variable domain, its missing parts supplied by reference TRBV19 and TRBJ2-5, is DGGITQSPKYLFRKEGQNVTLSCEQNLNHDAMYWYRQDPGQGLRLIYYSQIVNDFQKGDIAEGYSVSREKKESFPLTVTSAQKNPTAFYLCASSIGNVKTQYFGPGTRLLVL.

The chain recombines TRBV23-1 with TRBJ1-3, with 7 nucleotides matching TRBD1. TRBV23-1 is labeled an ORF, and its function is uncertain. The trim removed 1 base at V and 3 bases at J, leaving 9 bases unmatched. The CDR3 has 17 amino acids. The CDR3 here is CASSQYGTVGFGNTIYF. As DNA, the CDR3 is TGCGCCAGCAGTCAATATGGGACAGTGGGATTTGGAAACACCATATATTTT.

The chain uses TRBV5-4 and TRBJ2-3; possible D gene TRBD1, 5 bases. V dropped 1 base and J dropped 4 bases, with 13 bases sitting between them. This CDR3 is 15 amino acids long. Germline V gene sequence: CDR1 SGHNT, CDR2 YYREEE (reference sequence). The CDR3 sequence: CASSLWSQGPDTQYF. The CDR3 region has the DNA TGTGCCAGCAGCTTGTGGTCGCAGGGCCCAGATACGCAGTATTTT.

This clone has more than one count but fewer than ten. The chain joins TRBV29-1 to TRBJ1-5; possibly TRBD1 for D (5 bases). Trimming removed 7 bases at V and 0 bases at J, with 22 bases between. Germline CDR1 reads SQVTM; CDR2 reads ANQGSEA. The CDR3 loop spans 17 amino acids. DNA of the CDR3: TGCAGCGGCGTACAGGCGTCAGGCCTCTATAGCAATCAGCCCCAGCATTTT. It codes for CSGVQASGLYSNQPQHF.

This clone was seen only a few times. The chain combines TRBV18 with TRBJ1-2, with D unclear. Germline V gives CDR1 KGHSH, CDR2 LQKENI. There are 14 residues in the CDR3. Trimming cost V 4 bases and J 4 bases, with 13 bases left between them. This chain's CDR3 is CASSLSGSGYGYTF. Written as DNA, the CDR3 is TGTGCCAGCTCACTGTCTGGATCTGGCTATGGCTACACCTTC.

This clone was seen more than once but under ten times. The chain joins TRBV28 to TRBJ1-2; the match to TRBD1 covers 9 bases. Germline V gives CDR1 MDHEN, CDR2 SYDVKM. This CDR3 is built from 15 residues. With 2 bases clipped from V and 4 bases from J, the junction kept 5 bases outside the gene matches. This CDR3 reads CASSLRDRVLYGYTF. In nucleotides, the CDR3 is TGTGCCAGCAGTTTACGGGACAGGGTTCTCTATGGCTACACCTTC.

This clone was counted many times. The V gene is TRBV11-2, the J gene TRBJ2-1, with TRBD2 matching over 11 bases. Germline trimming cut 4 bases from V and 6 bases from J; bases unmatched to any gene: 2. Germline V gives CDR1 SGHAT, CDR2 FQNNGV. This CDR3 spans 14 amino acids. The CDR3 here is CASSYTSGSNEQFF. CDR3 DNA sequence: TGTGCCAGCAGCTACACTAGCGGGAGCAATGAGCAGTTCTTC.

The chain is built from TRBV27 and TRBJ1-6; no firm D call. Germline CDR1 reads MNHEY; CDR2 reads SMNVEV (reference sequence). The length of the CDR3 is 14 residues. Trimming took off 3 bases at V and 10 bases at J, with 13 bases between the two ends. The CDR3 DNA follows: TGTGCCAGCAGTTTCCGGGGTCGATCATCACCCCTCCACTTT. The encoded protein is CASSFRGRSSPLHF.

The J gene is TRBJ1-4, the V gene TRBV4-3, with D perhaps TRBD1 (5 bases). Germline V gene sequence: CDR1 LGHNA, CDR2 YSLEER. Deletions cut 5 bases from V and 7 bases from J, with 17 bases between. This CDR3 has 15 amino acids. The CDR3 spells CASSSSSTGGEKLFF. The CDR3 coding sequence is TGCGCCAGCAGCTCAAGCTCTACAGGTGGTGAAAAACTGTTTTTT.

The chain combines TRBV7-6 with TRBJ1-1, with 10 bases fitting TRBD1. This CDR3 has 16 residues. V trimming: 3 bases; J trimming: 3 bases; junction bases outside the gene matches: 7. The V gene's germline CDR1 is SGHVS and CDR2 FNYEAQ. This CDR3 is CASSLGQGLFHTEAFF. For the CDR3, the DNA is TGTGCCAGCAGCTTGGGACAGGGGTTGTTCCACACTGAAGCTTTCTTT.

This chain uses TRBV29-1 with TRBJ2-3; D might be TRBD1 or TRBD2, each matching 5 bases. V lost 5 bases, J lost 7 bases, and 19 bases lay in between. In germline, CDR1 is SQVTM, CDR2 ANQGSEA. The CDR3 is 14 residues long. In DNA form, the CDR3 reads TGCAGCGTTCCTCCCGGGACCTCTCTAAATACGCAGTATTTT. It translates to CSVPPGTSLNTQYF.

This clone was seen a few times. CDR3 nucleotides: TGTGCCAGCTCGGCCGCGAGCTGGAACACTGAAGCTTTCTTT. Translating gives CASSAASWNTEAFF. The rearrangement joins TRBV18 to TRBJ1-1, with unresolved D. CDR3 length: 14 amino acids. Germline V gives CDR1 KGHSH, CDR2 LQKENI. The V end was cut by 6 bases, the J end by 1 base, with 12 bases between.

This clone was counted at least ten times. V is TRBV2 and J is TRBJ2-1; TRBD1 is a possible D gene (5 bases). The CDR3 sequence is 13 residues long. Germline V CDR1 and CDR2: SNHLY, FYNNEI. V lost 4 bases and J 6 bases, leaving 10 bases between the germline ends. The CDR3 DNA is TGTGCCAGCAGTGTGGGGCCTACCAATGAGCAGTTCTTC. Its protein is CASSVGPTNEQFF. The entire variable domain, with the rest obtained from reference TRBV2 and TRBJ2-1, is as follows: EPEVTQTPSHQVTQMGQEVILRCVPISNHLYFYWYRQILGQKVEFLVSFYNNEISEKSEIFDDQFSVERPDGSNFTLKIRSTKLEDSAMYFCASSVGPTNEQFFGPGTRLTVL.

In this sample, this clone turned up a few times. This sequence joins TRBV7-2 and TRBJ1-3, with 7 bases that match TRBD1. The CDR3 totals 13 residues. Germline V gives CDR1 SGHTA, CDR2 FQGNSA. The trim removed 4 bases at V and 7 bases at J, leaving 4 bases unmatched. The CDR3: CASSSQGRNTIYF. CDR3 coding DNA: TGTGCCAGCAGCTCACAGGGGAGGAACACCATATATTTT.

At least ten counts were recorded for this clone. The same CDR3 can be traced to other DNA sequences in this sample. This chain connects TRBV10-3 to TRBJ2-1, with 11 bases aligning to TRBD2. With 8 bases clipped from V and 8 bases from J, the junction kept 5 bases outside the gene matches. This CDR3 region has 13 residues. The germline gives CDR1 ENHRY, CDR2 SYGVKD. This CDR3 reads CAIGLAGGDEQFF. The CDR3 nucleotides read TGTGCCATCGGCCTAGCGGGAGGCGATGAGCAGTTCTTC.

The table lists this clone with a few counts. The chain links TRBV11-3 to TRBJ2-5; tentatively, D is TRBD2 (7 bases). V was clipped by 5 bases and J by 5 bases, with 24 bases between them. Germline lookup yields CDR1 SGHNT and CDR2 YENEEA. CDR3 size: 17 residues. CDR3 bases: TGTGCCAGCAGCCGTGATGGGGGGCGGGAGTCCCTGGAGACCCAGTACTTC. This translates into CASSRDGGRESLETQYF.

Ten or more counts support this clone. The chain combines TRBV5-4 with TRBJ2-1, with a weak D call TRBD1 (6 bases). The CDR3 totals 16 residues. CDR1 and CDR2 from the germline V gene are SGHNT and YYREEE (reference sequence). With 1 base removed from V and 4 bases from J, the gap between germline ends came to 15 bases. CDR3 loop: CASSLRQGLGYNEQFF. CDR3 nucleotides: TGTGCCAGCAGCTTGAGGCAGGGGCTGGGGTACAATGAGCAGTTCTTC.

The CDR3 protein is CSVQTGAYTGELFF. CDR3 DNA sequence: TGCAGCGTCCAGACAGGAGCCTACACCGGGGAGCTGTTTTTT. V usage is TRBV29-1 and J usage is TRBJ2-2, with D perhaps TRBD1 (6 bases). V lost 6 bases and J lost 3, with 14 bases in between. The CDR3 length is 14 residues. CDR1 is SQVTM, CDR2 ANQGSEA, per germline.

This clone came up a few times. The chain carries TRBV7-9 and TRBJ1-2; D not certain. The germline V and J ends were trimmed by 0 bases and 7 bases, with 6 bases remaining between them. This CDR3 region has 12 residues. Germline CDR1 is SEHNR and CDR2 is FQNEAQ (reference sequence). The CDR3 sequence: CASSLAPGGYTF. The CDR3 nucleotides read TGTGCCAGCAGCTTAGCGCCGGGTGGCTACACCTTC.

This clone showed up just a few times. The chain joins TRBV10-3 to TRBJ2-1, with 9 bases aligning to TRBD1. Unmatched junction bases numbered 6, after V lost 9 bases and J lost 3 bases. CDR1 is ENHRY, CDR2 SYGVKD, per germline. This CDR3 is 14 amino acids long. CDR3 DNA sequence: TGTGCCATACAACAGGGGGCAGGCTACAATGAGCAGTTCTTC. It encodes CAIQQGAGYNEQFF.

This clone was found a few times. This chain joins TRBV18 and TRBJ1-1, with 8 bases lining up with TRBD1. Trimming took 3 bases from V and 1 from J; bases not matched to a gene: 7. CDR3 size: 16 residues. Germline CDR1 is KGHSH and CDR2 is LQKENI. The CDR3 DNA reads as TGTGCCAGCTCACCCGCAGGGGGCGGATGGAACACTGAAGCTTTCTTT. It specifies CASSPAGGGWNTEAFF.

This clone was observed a few times. The chain recombines TRBV19 with TRBJ2-2; weak D call: TRBD1 (5 bases). V lost 4 bases and J lost 5, with 8 bases in between. The length of the CDR3 is 13 residues. Germline CDR1 LNHDA, CDR2 SQIVND (reference sequence). The CDR3 loop is CASSTYRTGELFF. The CDR3, as DNA: TGTGCCAGTAGTACCTACAGGACCGGGGAGCTGTTTTTT.

This clone was seen a handful of times. The chain uses TRBV5-5 and TRBJ1-3; D is ambiguous. The CDR3 contains 15 residues. Trimming stripped 5 bases from V and 0 bases from J, with 12 bases between. Germline CDR1 is SGHKS and CDR2 is YYEKEE (reference sequence). CDR3 DNA sequence: TGTGCCAGCAGTTTGACCGGTGTCTCTGGAAACACCATATATTTT. Protein sequence: CASSLTGVSGNTIYF.

This clone turned up a few times. The genes are TRBV7-2 and TRBJ1-6, with D tentatively TRBD1 (5 bases). Germline CDR1 and CDR2: SGHTA and FQGNSA. The CDR3 covers 15 residues. The germline V and J ends were trimmed by 1 base and 9 bases, with 13 bases remaining between them. For the CDR3, the DNA is TGTGCCAGCAGCTTAGTGGGGGTAGTGGGTTCACCCCTCCACTTT. This translates into CASSLVGVVGSPLHF. Looking up the rest from reference TRBV7-2 and TRBJ1-6 gives the full variable domain: GAGVSQSPSNKVTEKGKDVELRCDPISGHTALYWYRQSLGQGLEFLIYFQGNSAPDKSGLPSDRFSAERTGGSVSTLTIQRTQQEDSAVYLCASSLVGVVGSPLHFGNGTRLTVT.

This clone was seen many times. Here the CDR3 reads CAISESARINQPQHF. The CDR3, as DNA: TGTGCCATCAGTGAGTCGGCACGGATAAATCAGCCCCAGCATTTT. The rearrangement joins TRBV10-3 to TRBJ1-5; no firm D call. Germline CDR1 ENHRY, CDR2 SYGVKD. The CDR3 covers 15 residues. The ends were cut back, 0 bases at V and 4 bases at J, with 10 bases in the middle.

Ten or more counts support this clone. The V and J genes are TRBV19 and TRBJ2-7; D may be TRBD1 or TRBD2 (5 bases each). This CDR3 comprises 11 residues. With 9 bases removed from V and 3 bases from J, the gap between germline ends came to 9 bases. Germline CDR1 reads LNHDA; CDR2 reads SQIVND (reference sequence). The CDR3 sequence is CASRDLYEQYF. The DNA for the CDR3 is TGTGCCAGCCGGGACCTCTACGAGCAGTACTTC.

The chain carries TRBV6-1 and TRBJ2-7, with 7 nucleotides matching TRBD1. The length of the CDR3 is 16 residues. Germline loops: CDR1 MNHNS, CDR2 SASEGT. Trimming took 4 bases from V and 4 from J; bases not matched to a gene: 13. In DNA, the CDR3 is TGTGCCAGCAGTGGAGCTTCAGGGGGTAATTTGTACGAGCAGTACTTC. Translation: CASSGASGGNLYEQYF.

This clone was observed a handful of times. V gene TRBV6-6 combines with J gene TRBJ2-1, with D possibly being TRBD1 or TRBD2 (5 bases each). Trimming took 6 bases from V and 10 from J, leaving 10 bases between them. The CDR3 contains 11 residues. Germline lookup yields CDR1 MNHNY and CDR2 SVGAGI (reference sequence). CDR3 amino acids: CASRHEGEQFF. For the CDR3, the DNA is TGTGCCAGCAGACACGAGGGGGAGCAGTTCTTC.

This clone appeared a few times. V gene TRBV7-2 combines with J gene TRBJ2-7, with 12 bases identical to TRBD2. There are 16 residues in the CDR3. The germline gives CDR1 SGHTA, CDR2 FQGNSA. The V gene end was trimmed by 0 bases and the J gene end by 6 bases; junction bases not matched to a gene: 6. The DNA of the CDR3 is TGTGCCAGCAGCTTAGCCCTAGCGGGGGGGCAAAGCGAGCAGTACGTC. This encodes CASSLALAGGQSEQYV.